These 4 T cell receptor beta chains share one sample of origin, sequenced in a study of beta chain features in type 1 diabetes. Their specific antigens are unknown. Study results and caveats: Type 1 diabetes patients showed a moderate but significant shortening of TCRB CDR3s in all four CD4+ subsets.

Sequenced material consisted of expressed TCRB transcripts (all of the isolated RNA was reverse transcribed). The repertoire was sequenced with immunoSEQ multiplex PCR; TCRdb's copy has only in-frame clones and lacks some. Of about 240,000 clones in the sample, roughly 13% are singletons; the top ten hold approximately 0.018%. Input material: naive CD4+ T cells from blood. The origin of the receptors is a young man with type 1 diabetes.

This clone was seen more than once but under ten times. The chain is built from TRBV7-9 and TRBJ2-1, with D perhaps matching TRBD2 (5 bases). The V and J ends lost 2 bases and 0 bases respectively, with 14 bases between them. There are 17 residues in the CDR3. The germline CDR1 and CDR2 sequences are SEHNR and FQNEAQ (reference sequence). CDR3 residues: CASSLKGRASSYNEQFF. CDR3 nucleotide sequence: TGTGCCAGCAGCTTAAAAGGGCGGGCTAGCTCCTACAATGAGCAGTTCTTC.

In its sample, this clone was seen a few times. The V and J genes are TRBV7-9 and TRBJ2-1; 10 bases agree with TRBD2. This CDR3 contains 16 residues. V lost 5 bases and J lost 7; bases outside the gene matches: 11. The germline gives CDR1 SEHNR, CDR2 FQNEAQ (reference sequence). The CDR3 here is CASSPLLAGDRNEQFF. The DNA for the CDR3 is TGTGCCAGCAGCCCCCTTCTAGCGGGGGACCGTAATGAGCAGTTCTTC.

In nucleotides, the CDR3 is TGTGCCACCAGCAGAGGGTTACTAGCGGGGAGCTCCTACAATGAGCAGTTCTTC. This encodes CATSRGLLAGSSYNEQFF. The V gene is TRBV15, the J gene TRBJ2-1; TRBD2 agrees at 10 bases. CDR1 and CDR2 (germline): LNHNV, YYDKDF (reference sequence). CDR3 length equals 18 residues. The V gene end was trimmed by 1 base and the J gene end by 0 bases; junction bases not matched to a gene: 6.

The table lists this clone with a few counts. The V call is TRBV6-1, the J call TRBJ1-5; D not resolved. Germline CDR1 and CDR2: MNHNS and SASEGT. The CDR3 consists of 15 residues. V lost 5 bases and J 5 bases, leaving 16 bases between the germline ends. CDR3 protein: CASSSGGMGDQPQHF. The CDR3 bases are TGTGCCAGCAGTTCGGGAGGAATGGGCGATCAGCCCCAGCATTTT.